Each of the 17 T cell receptor beta chains below was sequenced from the same sample in a study of blood T cell repertoires in COVID-19. This table comes from immunoSEQ multiplex PCR, and its TCRdb copy is limited to in-frame clones, with some not included. The sample has nearly 200,000 clones, 80% to 90% seen once. The sequenced sample consisted of PBMCs or T cells enriched from blood (not recorded which). The receptors originated from a woman aged 18-29 years who had recovered from COVID-19.

The rearrangement uses TRBV30 and TRBJ1-1; no definite D call. The CDR3 totals 11 residues. V lost 2 bases and J 6 bases, leaving 7 bases between the germline ends. Germline V gives CDR1 GTSNPN, CDR2 SVGIG (reference sequence). In DNA, the CDR3 is TGTGCCTGGAGTTCGAGCTCTGAAGCTTTCTTT. As protein: CAWSSSSEAFF.

This clone was seen only once. The rearrangement links TRBV27 to TRBJ1-2, with unresolved D. V was shortened by 5 bases and J by 4 bases, with 14 bases between the two germline ends. The CDR3 runs 14 residues. In germline, CDR1 is MNHEY, CDR2 SMNVEV (reference sequence). The DNA for the CDR3 is TGTGCCAGCAGTCCGACGGGAGTAGGCTATGGCTACACCTTC. Translated: CASSPTGVGYGYTF.

The chain is built from TRBV13 and TRBJ1-6, with 10 bases that match TRBD1. The V segment lost 5 bases and the J segment 7 bases; nucleotides outside the gene matches: 2. CDR3 length: 14 amino acids. The germline V gene has CDR1 PRHDT and CDR2 FYEKMQ (reference sequence). As DNA, the CDR3 is TGTGCCAGCAGCCAGGACAGGGGGAATTCACCCCTCCACTTT. Translated, it gives CASSQDRGNSPLHF.

V and J are TRBV4-1 and TRBJ2-2; tentatively, D is TRBD1 (6 bases). The CDR3 contains 19 residues. Germline V gene data show CDR1 as MGHRA and CDR2 as YSYEKL. Trimming shortened V by 4 bases and J by 1 base, and 22 bases separated the two germline ends. CDR3 DNA: TGCGCCAGCAGCCCCAGACATACGACCGGGACACTGAACACCGGGGAGCTGTTTTTT. Translation gives CASSPRHTTGTLNTGELFF.

The table lists this clone with a count of one. This chain connects TRBV5-4 to TRBJ1-6; TRBD1 matches 9 bases. After removal of 2 bases from V and 6 bases from J, the junction contained 3 bases not matched to a gene. From germline, CDR1 is SGHNT and CDR2 YYREEE (reference sequence). This CDR3 region has 15 residues. CDR3 loop: CASSFGTGSNSPLHF. CDR3 nucleotide sequence: TGTGCCAGCAGCTTCGGGACAGGGTCTAATTCACCCCTCCACTTT.

This clone has only one observation. V is TRBV5-4 and J is TRBJ1-1; D call uncertain. The CDR3 has 12 residues. V lost 5 bases to trimming and J lost 8 bases, with 13 bases between them. The germline V gene has CDR1 SGHNT and CDR2 YYREEE (reference sequence). The CDR3 protein is CASSPAGEEAFF. The CDR3 DNA reads TGTGCCAGCAGTCCGGCGGGAGAAGAAGCTTTCTTT.

The genes are TRBV30 and TRBJ1-4, with D possibly matching TRBD1 (5 bases). Germline CDR1 is GTSNPN and CDR2 is SVGIG (reference sequence). V was shortened by 8 bases and J by 5 bases, with 18 bases between the two germline ends. The CDR3 contains 14 residues. The CDR3 DNA follows: TGTGCCACAAGGGGTAAATCGTTGAATGAAAAACTGTTTTTT. It specifies CATRGKSLNEKLFF.

The chain combines TRBV11-3 with TRBJ2-1; the match to TRBD2 covers 12 bases. The V and J ends lost 4 bases and 6 bases, in that order; junction bases with no gene match: 7. The CDR3 consists of 16 residues. Germline loops: CDR1 SGHNT, CDR2 YENEEA. The CDR3 nucleotides read TGTGCCAGCAGCTCTAGCGGGGGGGCCTTCCGCAATGAGCAGTTCTTC. Translating it yields CASSSSGGAFRNEQFF.

CDR3 in amino acids: CASSSGQGSEQYF. In DNA, the CDR3 is TGTGCCAGCAGTTCCGGACAGGGTAGCGAGCAGTACTTC. V gene TRBV28 combines with J gene TRBJ2-7; 8 bases are a match to TRBD1. This CDR3 comprises 13 residues. Trimming took 4 bases from V and 6 from J; bases not matched to a gene: 5. CDR1 and CDR2 from the germline V gene are MDHEN and SYDVKM.

The chain joins TRBV7-9 to TRBJ1-4, with D possibly matching TRBD1 (5 bases). The CDR3 spans 15 residues. Germline-derived CDR1 and CDR2 are SEHNR and FQNEAQ (reference sequence). Trimming pared 0 bases from V and 7 bases from J, leaving 12 bases between. The CDR3 spells CASSLAVTGFEKLFF. DNA for the CDR3: TGTGCCAGCAGCTTAGCAGTAACAGGTTTTGAAAAACTGTTTTTT.

This clone has only a few counts. The chain joins TRBV5-6 to TRBJ1-2; the D gene is possibly TRBD1 (6 bases). The CDR3 contains 15 residues. V was pared by 0 bases and J by 5 bases, with 14 bases between. Germline CDR1 SGHDT, CDR2 YYEEEE. CDR3 DNA: TGTGCCAGCAGCTTGGCCCGAGGGGGTCGTTATGGCTACACCTTC. It is translated as CASSLARGGRYGYTF.

The rearrangement uses TRBV24-1 and TRBJ1-1, with D unclear. The CDR3 has 13 residues. Trimming took 3 bases from V and 2 from J, leaving 6 bases between them. Germline V gives CDR1 KGHDR, CDR2 SFDVKD. The CDR3 DNA reads TGTGCCACCAGTGATCCCTATAACACTGAAGCTTTCTTT. This codes for CATSDPYNTEAFF.

The rearrangement joins TRBV11-2 to TRBJ2-7; no definite D call. The V gene's germline CDR1 is SGHAT and CDR2 FQNNGV. The CDR3 loop spans 15 amino acids. V was pared by 3 bases and J by 2 bases, with 14 bases between. In DNA, the CDR3 is TGTGCCAGCAGCTTGCTCCCAGAAGTCGCCTACGAGCAGTACTTC. The encoded protein is CASSLLPEVAYEQYF.

The chain recombines TRBV9 with TRBJ1-2; 7 bases fit TRBD1. With 3 bases clipped from V and 4 bases from J, the junction kept 9 bases outside the gene matches. CDR1 and CDR2 (germline): SGDLS, YYNGEE. This CDR3 has 15 residues. CDR3 residues: CASSAAWGDSYGYTF. The CDR3 nucleotides read TGTGCCAGCAGCGCCGCGTGGGGGGACAGCTATGGCTACACCTTC.

This rearrangement joins TRBV6-5 to TRBJ2-1; D is undetermined. Germline V gives CDR1 MNHEY, CDR2 SVGAGI. V lost 0 bases and J lost 4, with 4 bases in between. The CDR3 runs to 13 residues. The CDR3 sequence: CASSYSQYNEQFF. The CDR3, as DNA: TGTGCCAGCAGTTACTCCCAGTACAATGAGCAGTTCTTC.

The gene calls are TRBV5-1 and TRBJ2-5; 7 positions match TRBD2. V was pared by 5 bases and J by 2 bases, with 3 bases of the junction left unmatched. Germline V lookup: CDR1 SGHRS, CDR2 YFSETQ. The CDR3 is 13 residues long. CDR3 coding DNA: TGCGCCAGCAGGCCGGGACTACAAGAGACCCAGTACTTC. Encoded protein: CASRPGLQETQYF.

This chain links TRBV6-5 with TRBJ1-1; D uncertain. Trimming stripped 0 bases from V and 5 bases from J, with 7 bases between. CDR1 MNHEY and CDR2 SVGAGI come from the germline V gene. The CDR3 contains 13 residues. CDR3 DNA: TGTGCCAGCAGTTACTCAGGGAGGACTGAAGCTTTCTTT. Protein product: CASSYSGRTEAFF.